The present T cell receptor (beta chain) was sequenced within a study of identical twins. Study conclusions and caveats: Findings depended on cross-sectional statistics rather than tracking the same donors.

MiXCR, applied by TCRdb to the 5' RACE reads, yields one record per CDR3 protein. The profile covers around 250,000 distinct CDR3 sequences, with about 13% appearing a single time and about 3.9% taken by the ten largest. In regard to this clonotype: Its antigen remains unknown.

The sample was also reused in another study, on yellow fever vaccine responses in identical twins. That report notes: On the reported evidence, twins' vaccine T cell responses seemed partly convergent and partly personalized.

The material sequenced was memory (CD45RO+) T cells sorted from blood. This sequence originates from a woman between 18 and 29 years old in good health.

The CDR3 is CASSPGLAGVANTGELFF. The CDR3 DNA reads as TGTGCCAGCTCACCTGGACTAGCGGGAGTAGCGAACACCGGGGAGCTGTTTTTT. The rearrangement uses TRBV18 and TRBJ2-2; 13 nucleotides agree with TRBD2. This CDR3 spans 18 amino acids. The germline gives CDR1 KGHSH, CDR2 LQKENI. Trimming at V came to 3 bases and at J to 0 bases, leaving 4 bases not matched to a gene.